This T cell receptor beta chain was recorded in a study of response to subunit inactivated influenza vaccine. Study results and caveats: Authors suggested each seasonal flu vaccination may recruit only limited numbers of new T cells.

About this clonotype itself: Its antigen is not identified.

A single record per CDR3 protein comes from TCRdb applying MiXCR to the RT-PCR reads. The table shows around 580,000 distinct CDR3 sequences, with 14% occurring only once. Germline V gives CDR1 SNHLY, CDR2 FYNNEI. The CDR3 has 14 residues. The ends lost 8 bases at V and 3 bases at J; junction bases unmatched: 5. This TCR came from a man between 45 and 60 years old who received an inactivated influenza vaccine. Sequencing was performed on PBMCs from blood, taken 11 to 12 days after vaccination. The V gene is TRBV2, the J gene TRBJ1-5; 9 positions match TRBD1. The CDR3 sequence is CASGGQGNNQPQHF. CDR3 sequence (DNA): TGTGCCAGCGGGGGACAGGGAAACAATCAGCCCCAGCATTTT.